The text below deals with one T cell receptor beta chain. Under the authors' procedure: For nucleated cells, counts were estimated from reference gene primer amplification. Sequencing used immunoSEQ multiplex PCR; TCRdb keeps in-frame clones, though not all of them. V and J calls and clone size are those listed in that table; D and trimming were worked out from the DNA. The sample records some 49,000 clones, 85% being singletons. These data are taken from a study of blood T cell repertoires in COVID-19. The wider study: Samples representing acute and convalescent COVID-19 were sourced from the United States, Italy and Spain. Sources were T cells, B-cell-depleted T cells, or PBMCs; the material itself was cDNA or gDNA.

Source material: peripheral blood. This receptor was taken from a human donor in a cohort sampled during active COVID-19.

The CDR3 loop is CASSLVRTSGEQFF. In DNA form, the CDR3 reads TGTGCCAGCAGCTTAGTTAGGACTAGCGGTGAGCAGTTCTTC. The gene calls are TRBV7-2 and TRBJ2-1; TRBD2 agrees at 10 bases. V trimming: 1 base; J trimming: 9 bases; junction bases outside the gene matches: 3. CDR1 is SGHTA, CDR2 FQGNSA, per germline. The length of the CDR3 is 14 residues.